Following are 12 T cell receptor beta chains from one sample sequenced in a study of T cell changes during pregnancy in multiple sclerosis. Produced via immunoSEQ multiplex PCR; TCRdb's table is partial and in-frame only. The repertoire has some 49,000 clones, 90% of them found once; the top ten carry over 4%. The sequencing here drew on peripheral blood, taken after pregnancy. These receptors all stem from a female donor in good health, enrolled as a control in a pregnancy study.

The chain links TRBV5-1 to TRBJ2-2, with D possibly being TRBD1 (6 bases). V lost 1 base and J 3 bases, leaving 13 bases between the germline ends. Germline CDR1 SGHRS, CDR2 YFSETQ. There are 16 residues in the CDR3. CDR3 bases: TGCGCCAGCAGCTTGCAAGTAGCAGGGGACACCGGGGAGCTGTTTTTT. It translates to CASSLQVAGDTGELFF.

This clone appeared a single time. This chain uses TRBV5-1 with TRBJ2-1, with 9 bases identical to TRBD2. The V and J ends lost 0 bases and 0 bases, in that order; junction bases with no gene match: 4. The CDR3 is 17 amino acids. Germline V gene lookup returns CDR1 SGHRS and CDR2 YFSETQ. Here the CDR3 reads CASSLGGSGSSYNEQFF. CDR3 DNA: TGCGCCAGCAGCTTGGGTGGTAGCGGGAGCTCCTACAATGAGCAGTTCTTC. Based on the CDR3 plus reference TRBV5-1 and TRBJ2-1, the full variable domain is KAGVTQTPRYLIKTRGQQVTLSCSPISGHRSVSWYQQTPGQGLQFLFEYFSETQRNKGNFPGRFSGRQFSNSRSEMNVSTLELGDSALYLCASSLGGSGSSYNEQFFGPGTRLTVL.

The V gene is TRBV29-1, the J gene TRBJ1-3; tentative D call: TRBD1 (6 bases). The germline gives CDR1 SQVTM, CDR2 ANQGSEA. V lost 7 bases to trimming and J lost 0 bases, with 13 bases between them. CDR3 length equals 14 residues. The CDR3 DNA is TGCAGCGCCGGGGGGCAGGACTCTGGAAACACCATATATTTT. It codes for CSAGGQDSGNTIYF.

The V call is TRBV6-5, the J call TRBJ2-3; D may be TRBD2 (6 bases). Deletions cut 2 bases from V and 0 bases from J, with 12 bases between. Germline values: CDR1 MNHEY, CDR2 SVGAGI. This CDR3 has 16 residues. The CDR3 DNA reads as TGTGCCAGCAGTTACGGCCTAGCGCAAAGCACAGATACGCAGTATTTT. It codes for CASSYGLAQSTDTQYF.

The chain joins TRBV4-2 to TRBJ1-1; the match to TRBD1 covers 7 bases. The germline gives CDR1 LGHNA, CDR2 YNFKEQ. The J segment lost 2 bases and the V segment lost 0 bases, leaving 9 bases of the junction unmatched. CDR3 length equals 17 residues. CDR3 residues: CASSQDPRAGGNTEAFF. In nucleotides, the CDR3 is TGTGCCAGCAGCCAAGACCCTCGGGCAGGGGGAAACACTGAAGCTTTCTTT.

For this clone: Different DNA sequences within this sample yield the same CDR3. The chain recombines TRBV6-4 with TRBJ2-3; 13 bases are shared with TRBD2. Germline-derived CDR1 and CDR2 are MRHNA and SNTAGT. Losses at the gene ends were 6 bases for V and 4 bases for J; bases not matched to a gene: 1. This CDR3 spans 14 amino acids. CDR3 sequence reads: CASSGLAGADTQYF. Here the CDR3 DNA reads TGTGCCAGCAGCGGACTAGCGGGAGCAGATACGCAGTATTTT.

The chain carries TRBV5-1 and TRBJ2-2; D ambiguous. From germline, CDR1 is SGHRS and CDR2 YFSETQ. The CDR3 is 13 amino acids. V was pared by 5 bases and J by 7 bases, with 12 bases between. The CDR3 protein is CASRTRSDGELFF. CDR3 bases: TGCGCCAGCAGGACCAGGTCGGACGGGGAGCTGTTTTTT.

The rearrangement links TRBV27 to TRBJ2-7, with D possibly being TRBD2 (6 bases). Per the germline V gene, CDR1 is MNHEY and CDR2 is SMNVEV (reference sequence). The CDR3 length is 11 residues. The V end was cut by 8 bases, the J end by 13 bases, with 18 bases between. In nucleotides, the CDR3 is TGTGCCAGCGGCAGGACTAACCCTTCATACTTC. Its translation is CASGRTNPSYF.

This chain links TRBV27 with TRBJ2-2; 10 bases map to TRBD2. Trimming removed 6 bases from V and 1 base from J; junction bases left unmatched: 8. Germline loops: CDR1 MNHEY, CDR2 SMNVEV (reference sequence). The CDR3 runs 17 residues. In DNA form, the CDR3 reads TGTGCCAGCAGCGCTAGCGGGAGAACTTGGAACACCGGGGAGCTGTTTTTT. Translating gives CASSASGRTWNTGELFF.

This clone is a singleton in its sample. This chain joins TRBV7-2 and TRBJ2-3, with 9 bases identical to TRBD2. The germline CDR1 and CDR2 sequences are SGHTA and FQGNSA. The CDR3 runs 16 residues. The V segment lost 8 bases and the J segment 4 bases; nucleotides outside the gene matches: 13. CDR3 residues: CASQVGLAGKADTQYF. The CDR3, as DNA: TGTGCCAGCCAAGTGGGGCTAGCGGGGAAGGCAGATACGCAGTATTTT.

The genes are TRBV4-3 and TRBJ2-1, with 11 bases aligning to TRBD2. Per the germline V gene, CDR1 is LGHNA and CDR2 is YSLEER. This CDR3 contains 16 residues. V was clipped by 4 bases and J by 3 bases; unmatched bases: 5. CDR3 DNA sequence: TGCGCCAGCAGCCTTTCGGGACTAGCGGACTACAATGAGCAGTTCTTC. This gives the protein CASSLSGLADYNEQFF.

The chain employs TRBV28 and TRBJ2-2, with D perhaps matching TRBD2 (5 bases). The CDR3 sequence is 14 residues long. The V gene lost 7 bases and the J gene lost 4 bases, with 13 bases spanning the gap. Germline V gives CDR1 MDHEN, CDR2 SYDVKM. This CDR3 reads CASIGLAPTGELFF. In nucleotides, the CDR3 is TGTGCCAGCATCGGATTAGCGCCCACCGGGGAGCTGTTTTTT.